This T cell receptor beta chain was sequenced in a study of Ad26.COV2.S vaccination and SARS-CoV-2 variants. Study at large: Dosing was one shot or two shots 56 days apart.

Germline CDR1 reads SGHDT; CDR2 reads YYEEEE. This CDR3 region has 11 residues. Trimming shortened V by 4 bases and J by 5 bases, and 6 bases separated the two germline ends. Indicated treatment: about 20 received Ad26.COV2.S at low or high dose, single or two shots; about 5 received placebo; per-sample allocation not given. Sampling took place 63 days after the first vaccine or placebo injection. Study observations and caveats: Reportedly, spike-specific CD8+ and CD4+ T cell responses achieved substantial breadth once vaccination had taken place. TCR breadth and depth analyses may have underestimated total T cell responses.

The assay was immunoSEQ multiplex PCR, and TCRdb's table has in-frame clones only and misses some. The top ten hold around 2.2% of the sample, which has some 320,000 clones, roughly 80% seen once. Notes on this clone: Its antigen is not known.

The chain carries TRBV5-6 and TRBJ2-5, with D unresolved. Sample: peripheral blood, taken in a trial of Ad26.COV2.S vaccine versus placebo. The source of this sequence is a person aged 18 to 65 who received the Ad26.COV2.S COVID-19 vaccine or a placebo. The CDR3 nucleotides read TGTGCCAGCAGCATAGGGGAGACCCAGTACTTC. Amino acids: CASSIGETQYF.